This T cell receptor (beta chain) was recorded in a study of Ad26.COV2.S vaccination and SARS-CoV-2 variants. Whole-study findings and limits: Vaccinees and placebo recipients showed similar non-spike TCR breadth.

Treatment given: 15 to 20 received Ad26.COV2.S at low or high dose, single or two shots; several received placebo; per-sample allocation not given. The investigators took samples on day 63 after the first vaccine or placebo injection. Cohort 1b enrolled adults aged 18-55 years in Boston. As to this clone: Antigen: not known.

The table came from immunoSEQ multiplex PCR; TCRdb's copy has only in-frame clones and leaves some out. The data show about 350,000 clones, with about 88% seen just once and 6.4% held by the top ten. Germline CDR1 is SGHNT and CDR2 is YENEEA. With 5 bases removed from V and 6 bases from J, the gap between germline ends came to 11 bases. This CDR3 is built from 12 residues. The source of this sequence is a person aged 18-60 years who received the Ad26.COV2.S COVID-19 vaccine or a placebo. The sample here was peripheral blood, taken in a trial of Ad26.COV2.S vaccine versus placebo. The V gene is TRBV11-3, the J gene TRBJ2-7; D is unresolved. The CDR3 region has the DNA TGTGCCAGCAGCCTTGATCGGTCCGAGCAGTACTTC. Protein sequence: CASSLDRSEQYF.